The clone carrying this T cell receptor beta chain has only a few counts. Its antigen is as yet unknown. Both iRepertoire HTBI primers and Arm-PCR of CDR3 regions were used to build the TCR beta libraries. MiXCR, run by TCRdb on the multiplex PCR reads, gives a single entry per CDR3 protein. Of 400,000 to 500,000 distinct CDR3 sequences in the sample, around a fifth were seen once. This sample was included in a study of regulatory T cells in long-lasting Graves disease. Study context: Persistence in Graves' disease denoted antithyroid drug use beyond 5 years alongside positive TSH receptor antibodies. Notes on the study in general: Accuracy may have been reduced by the small sample size.

Germline V gene sequence: CDR1 SGHVS, CDR2 FNYEAQ. The CDR3 sequence is 16 residues long. V shed 6 bases, J shed 5 bases, and the junction held 15 bases outside the gene matches. Time point here: persistent/refractory GD, antithyroid drugs over 5 years with positive TRAb. PBMC-extracted RNA yielded the TCR library. Sequenced here: peripheral blood mononuclear cells (PBMCs), sampled when the disease was refractory, from a patient treated with antithyroid drugs. The clonotype was recovered from a female donor with Graves disease. The chain has TRBV7-6 and TRBJ2-5, with 7 nucleotides matching TRBD2. The CDR3 DNA reads as TGTGCCAGCAGTTTGGGCGGGCGGGGGTACGGTGAGACCCAGTACTTC. Translation gives CASSLGGRGYGETQYF.